Following are 32 T cell receptor beta chains from one sample sequenced in a study of blood T cell repertoires in COVID-19. Only in-frame clones appear in the TCRdb table, and some are missing; sequencing was by immunoSEQ multiplex PCR. The sample gives over 250,000 clones, about three quarters of which show up once; about 3.1% is in the top ten. Sequencing input: peripheral blood. These receptors all come from a woman older than 75 with acute or convalescent COVID-19.

The chain couples TRBV7-9 to TRBJ2-5; 9 nucleotides agree with TRBD2. Trimming cost V 3 bases and J 4 bases; bases outside gene matches: 6. Germline V gene sequence: CDR1 SEHNR, CDR2 FQNEAQ (reference sequence). The length of the CDR3 is 15 residues. The CDR3 DNA is TGTGCCAGCAGCTTTCAAGCGGGAGGAGGAGAGACCCAGTACTTC. It specifies CASSFQAGGGETQYF. Variable domain in full (rest from reference TRBV7-9 and TRBJ2-5): DTGVSQNPRHKITKRGQNVTFRCDPISEHNRLYWYRQTLGQGPEFLTYFQNEAQLEKSRLLSDRFSAERPKGSFSTLEIQRTEQGDSAMYLCASSFQAGGGETQYFGPGTRLLVL.

The chain joins TRBV18 to TRBJ1-3; D remains ambiguous. Germline V gives CDR1 KGHSH, CDR2 LQKENI. V was cut by 4 bases and J by 1 base, with 5 bases left in between. The CDR3 runs 13 residues. The CDR3, as DNA: TGTGCCAGCTCACGAGGATCTGGAAACACCATATATTTT. Its protein product is CASSRGSGNTIYF.

The chain recombines TRBV5-1 with TRBJ1-4; D remains ambiguous. Trimming took 3 bases from V and 5 from J, leaving 14 bases between them. This CDR3 has 15 amino acids. CDR1 is SGHRS and CDR2 is YFSETQ in the germline V gene. The CDR3 loop reads CASSSIGRQNEKLFF. The CDR3 DNA follows: TGCGCCAGCAGCTCCATCGGGAGGCAAAATGAAAAACTGTTTTTT.

The chain recombines TRBV4-1 with TRBJ1-3, with a weak D call TRBD1 (5 bases). CDR1 and CDR2 from the germline V gene are MGHRA and YSYEKL. This CDR3 has 15 amino acids. V lost 0 bases and J lost 4, with 10 bases in between. CDR3: CASSQDATVGNTIYF. The CDR3 DNA reads TGCGCCAGCAGCCAAGATGCGACAGTCGGAAACACCATATATTTT.

The chain uses TRBV18 and TRBJ2-7, with D tentatively TRBD1 (6 bases). The V and J ends lost 1 base and 6 bases respectively, with 22 bases between them. Germline V gene lookup returns CDR1 KGHSH and CDR2 LQKENI. The CDR3 runs to 17 residues. CDR3 bases: TGTGCCAGCTCACCACAGCAAGGGGGTAAAAGGATCTCCGAGCAGTACTTC. Its protein is CASSPQQGGKRISEQYF.

The chain employs TRBV19 and TRBJ1-5; D is unclear. The CDR3 is 16 residues long. Germline CDR1 is LNHDA and CDR2 is SQIVND (reference sequence). V lost 6 bases and J lost 4, with 19 bases in between. Here the CDR3 reads CASSRRVGGINQPQHF. Written as DNA, the CDR3 is TGTGCCAGTAGCCGTCGGGTGGGCGGGATAAATCAGCCCCAGCATTTT.

The rearrangement joins TRBV10-3 to TRBJ1-6, with D hard to call. Germline V gene data show CDR1 as ENHRY and CDR2 as SYGVKD. There are 14 residues in the CDR3. The V gene lost 4 bases and the J gene lost 4 bases, with 8 bases spanning the gap. The DNA of the CDR3 is TGTGCCATCAGTGTGGCGGTTTATAATTCACCCCTCCACTTT. The encoded protein is CAISVAVYNSPLHF.

The chain joins TRBV5-1 to TRBJ2-2; 9 nucleotides line up with TRBD2. The germline gives CDR1 SGHRS, CDR2 YFSETQ. This CDR3 spans 17 amino acids. Germline trimming cut 0 bases from V and 3 bases from J; bases unmatched to any gene: 6. CDR3 protein: CASSLEGGRGYTGELFF. CDR3 nucleotides: TGCGCCAGCAGCTTGGAAGGCGGGAGGGGTTACACCGGGGAGCTGTTTTTT.

The chain has TRBV13 and TRBJ1-2, with 7 nucleotides matching TRBD1. The CDR3 consists of 12 residues. Per the germline V gene, CDR1 is PRHDT and CDR2 is FYEKMQ (reference sequence). V was clipped by 4 bases and J by 8 bases; unmatched bases: 4. DNA for the CDR3: TGTGCCAGCAGCTCACAGGGGCTCGGCTACACCTTC. The encoded protein is CASSSQGLGYTF.

This clone was observed a few times. The rearrangement joins TRBV28 to TRBJ1-4; 8 nucleotides line up with TRBD1. J gave up 3 bases and V 2 bases, and 2 bases lay outside the gene matches. The CDR3 consists of 15 residues. Germline values: CDR1 MDHEN, CDR2 SYDVKM. In nucleotides, the CDR3 is TGTGCCAGCAGTTTACGGGACAGGCCTAATGAAAAACTGTTTTTT. Translation gives CASSLRDRPNEKLFF.

This clone was seen only once. This sequence joins TRBV7-2 and TRBJ1-4; D is ambiguous. The CDR3 covers 13 residues. Per germline, CDR1 SGHTA and CDR2 FQGNSA. The V end was cut by 5 bases, the J end by 6 bases, with 10 bases between. CDR3 in amino acids: CASSRGVDEKLFF. The CDR3 nucleotides read TGTGCCAGCAGCCGCGGGGTAGATGAAAAACTGTTTTTT.

The chain recombines TRBV6-2 or TRBV6-3 with TRBJ2-6; 7 bases map to TRBD2. CDR1 is MNHEY and CDR2 is SVGEGT in the germline V gene. With 2 bases clipped from V and 2 bases from J, the junction kept 3 bases outside the gene matches. The CDR3 spans 16 residues. The CDR3 DNA is TGTGCCAGCAGTTACCGTGCGGGGGCTGGGGCCAACGTCCTGACTTTC. Protein sequence: CASSYRAGAGANVLTF.

J is TRBJ2-7 and V is TRBV18; 7 nucleotides agree with TRBD2. The trim removed 3 bases at V and 2 bases at J, leaving 7 bases unmatched. CDR3 size: 15 residues. CDR1 and CDR2 from the germline V gene are KGHSH and LQKENI. Here the CDR3 reads CASSPSGREAYEQYF. CDR3 sequence (DNA): TGTGCCAGCTCACCGTCGGGGAGGGAGGCCTACGAGCAGTACTTC.

The chain combines TRBV7-2 with TRBJ2-5; a possible D gene is TRBD1 (7 bases). CDR1 and CDR2 (germline): SGHTA, FQGNSA. The CDR3 contains 14 residues. V lost 2 bases and J 5 bases, leaving 12 bases between the germline ends. CDR3: CASSLRSGGETQYF. DNA for the CDR3: TGTGCCAGCAGCTTAAGATCAGGGGGGGAGACCCAGTACTTC.

The chain employs TRBV18 and TRBJ2-1, with D tentatively TRBD1 (6 bases). Germline CDR1 reads KGHSH; CDR2 reads LQKENI. V was cut by 2 bases and J by 10 bases, with 12 bases left in between. The CDR3 covers 13 residues. As DNA, the CDR3 is TGTGCCAGCTCACCATTGATAGGGGGAGAGCAGTTCTTC. This sequence encodes CASSPLIGGEQFF.

This chain joins TRBV4-3 and TRBJ1-1; D gene unclear. Trimming pared 0 bases from V and 4 bases from J, leaving 9 bases between. CDR3 length: 14 amino acids. Germline V gene sequence: CDR1 LGHNA, CDR2 YSLEER. The CDR3 protein is CASSQELLSTEAFF. CDR3 in DNA: TGCGCCAGCAGCCAAGAACTTTTGAGCACTGAAGCTTTCTTT.

This clone was seen a handful of times. This chain joins TRBV4-3 and TRBJ1-1; no firm D call. The CDR3 totals 13 residues. V lost 0 bases and J lost 5, with 7 bases in between. Germline V gene data show CDR1 as LGHNA and CDR2 as YSLEER. The CDR3 DNA reads TGCGCCAGCAGCCAAGAAAAGAGGACTGAAGCTTTCTTT. Its translation is CASSQEKRTEAFF.

The V gene is TRBV6-5, the J gene TRBJ2-1; 10 nucleotides match TRBD1. This CDR3 has 16 amino acids. Germline assignment: CDR1 MNHEY and CDR2 SVGAGI. V lost 0 bases, J lost 7 bases, and 6 bases stayed unmatched. As DNA, the CDR3 is TGTGCCAGCAGTTACTCGACAGGGGGCGCGGTAAATGAGCAGTTCTTC. Amino acid sequence: CASSYSTGGAVNEQFF.

The gene calls are TRBV2 and TRBJ2-1; 7 nucleotides line up with TRBD1. With 5 bases clipped from V and 0 bases from J, the junction kept 4 bases outside the gene matches. Germline values: CDR1 SNHLY, CDR2 FYNNEI. The CDR3 length is 15 residues. CDR3 protein: CASSPRQGSYNEQFF. DNA for the CDR3: TGTGCCAGCAGTCCTAGACAGGGCTCCTACAATGAGCAGTTCTTC.

This clone was seen a few times. This rearrangement joins TRBV5-6 to TRBJ2-5; possible D gene TRBD1, 6 bases. The V end lost 4 bases, the J end lost 1 base, and 8 bases lay between the germline ends. The CDR3 covers 13 residues. CDR1 SGHDT and CDR2 YYEEEE come from the germline V gene. This chain's CDR3 is CASSKDSQETQYF. The DNA of the CDR3 is TGTGCCAGCAGCAAGGACAGCCAAGAGACCCAGTACTTC.

V gene TRBV6-2 or TRBV6-3 combines with J gene TRBJ2-7; a possible D gene is TRBD1 (6 bases). This CDR3 is 15 amino acids long. V lost 2 bases and J 5 bases, leaving 16 bases between the germline ends. Germline V gene sequence: CDR1 MNHEY, CDR2 SVGEGT. Here the CDR3 reads CASSYHLGQLNEQYF. The CDR3 region has the DNA TGTGCCAGCAGTTACCACCTCGGACAGCTGAACGAGCAGTACTTC.

This sequence joins TRBV15 and TRBJ2-7; 7 bases map to TRBD2. The CDR3 sequence is 14 residues long. Germline V CDR1 and CDR2: LNHNV, YYDKDF (reference sequence). V shed 1 base and J 4 bases; nucleotides not matched to a gene: 4. This CDR3 reads CATSRVGGGYEQYF. The CDR3 DNA is TGTGCCACCAGCAGAGTGGGGGGGGGATACGAGCAGTACTTC.

The rearrangement links TRBV4-2 to TRBJ2-3, with a weak D call TRBD2 (7 bases). This CDR3 is 18 amino acids long. V was pared by 0 bases and J by 1 base, with 17 bases between. From germline, CDR1 is LGHNA and CDR2 YNFKEQ. In nucleotides, the CDR3 is TGTGCCAGCAGCCAAGAGACCCCAGGAGGGGGGGGCACAGATACGCAGTATTTT. Its protein is CASSQETPGGGGTDTQYF.

This clone was recorded only once. J is TRBJ2-7 and V is TRBV3-1 (or the pseudogene TRBV3-2), with 7 bases lining up with TRBD2. Germline loops: CDR1 LGHDT, CDR2 YNNKEL (reference sequence). The CDR3 loop spans 14 amino acids. Unmatched junction bases numbered 8, after V lost 2 bases and J lost 7 bases. CDR3 sequence (DNA): TGTGCCAGCAGCCAACGGGGGGACCCCTCAGAGCAGTACTTC. This gives the protein CASSQRGDPSEQYF.

The V gene is TRBV18, the J gene TRBJ1-6; D is unclear. The V end lost 1 base, the J end lost 6 bases, and 7 bases lay between the germline ends. The CDR3 contains 14 residues. Looked up from germline, CDR1 is KGHSH and CDR2 is LQKENI. The chain's CDR3 is CASSPQGANSPLHF. Written as DNA, the CDR3 is TGTGCCAGCTCACCACAGGGAGCTAATTCACCCCTCCACTTT.

The chain has TRBV5-6 and TRBJ2-7; D ambiguous. V shed 2 bases and J shed 2 bases, with 5 bases lying between them. The CDR3 totals 12 residues. The germline V gene has CDR1 SGHDT and CDR2 YYEEEE. The CDR3 DNA reads TGTGCCAGCAGCTTCCAGGCCTACGAGCAGTACTTC. This encodes CASSFQAYEQYF.

The J gene is TRBJ2-5, the V gene TRBV9; TRBD2 aligns across 8 bases. Looked up from germline, CDR1 is SGDLS and CDR2 is YYNGEE. V lost 0 bases to trimming and J lost 2 bases; unmatched junction nucleotides: 3. CDR3 length equals 15 residues. CDR3 bases: TGTGCCAGCAGCGTAGCGGGAGGGCCGCAAGAGACCCAGTACTTC. Translating gives CASSVAGGPQETQYF. Complete variable domain (other parts from reference TRBV9 and TRBJ2-5): DSGVTQTPKHLITATGQRVTLRCSPRSGDLSVYWYQQSLDQGLQFLIQYYNGEERAKGNILERFSAQQFPDLHSELNLSSLELGDSALYFCASSVAGGPQETQYFGPGTRLLVL.

J is TRBJ2-7 and V is TRBV18; 10 bases are a match to TRBD1. The CDR3 has 16 amino acids. Germline V gives CDR1 KGHSH, CDR2 LQKENI. V lost 3 bases, J lost 5 bases, and 10 bases stayed unmatched. The CDR3 bases are TGTGCCAGCTCACCCTTCCTTACCGGGACAGGGGACGAGCAGTACTTC. It translates to CASSPFLTGTGDEQYF.

This sequence joins TRBV11-2 and TRBJ1-1; D not certain. CDR1 and CDR2 from the germline V gene are SGHAT and FQNNGV. CDR3 length: 14 residues. Trimming removed 1 base from V and 6 bases from J, with 12 bases in between. CDR3 residues: CASSLAVSLPEAFF. CDR3 DNA sequence: TGTGCCAGCAGCTTAGCTGTCAGTTTGCCTGAAGCTTTCTTT.

V usage is TRBV2 and J usage is TRBJ2-5; 7 positions match TRBD2. Losses at the gene ends were 2 bases for V and 4 bases for J; bases not matched to a gene: 4. This CDR3 comprises 14 residues. CDR1 SNHLY and CDR2 FYNNEI come from the germline V gene. The CDR3 coding sequence is TGTGCCAGCAGTGAATGGGGGGGAACAGAGACCCAGTACTTC. The encoded protein is CASSEWGGTETQYF.

This chain uses TRBV10-2 with TRBJ2-7, with 11 positions matching TRBD2. V was clipped by 3 bases and J by 3 bases; unmatched bases: 4. The CDR3 consists of 15 residues. The germline CDR1 and CDR2 sequences are WSHSY and SAAADI. CDR3 DNA: TGCGCCAGCAGTGACGGGACTAGCGGACACTACGAGCAGTACTTC. Amino acids: CASSDGTSGHYEQYF.

The V and J genes are TRBV2 and TRBJ2-7; tentatively, D is TRBD2 (5 bases). The germline gives CDR1 SNHLY, CDR2 FYNNEI. Trimming removed 6 bases at V and 2 bases at J, with 14 bases between. This CDR3 comprises 14 residues. CDR3 loop: CASRRDGLTYEQYF. CDR3 sequence (DNA): TGTGCCAGCAGACGTGACGGACTTACCTACGAGCAGTACTTC. Filled out from reference TRBV2 and TRBJ2-7, the complete variable domain reads EPEVTQTPSHQVTQMGQEVILRCVPISNHLYFYWYRQILGQKVEFLVSFYNNEISEKSEIFDDQFSVERPDGSNFTLKIRSTKLEDSAMYFCASRRDGLTYEQYFGPGTRLTVT.